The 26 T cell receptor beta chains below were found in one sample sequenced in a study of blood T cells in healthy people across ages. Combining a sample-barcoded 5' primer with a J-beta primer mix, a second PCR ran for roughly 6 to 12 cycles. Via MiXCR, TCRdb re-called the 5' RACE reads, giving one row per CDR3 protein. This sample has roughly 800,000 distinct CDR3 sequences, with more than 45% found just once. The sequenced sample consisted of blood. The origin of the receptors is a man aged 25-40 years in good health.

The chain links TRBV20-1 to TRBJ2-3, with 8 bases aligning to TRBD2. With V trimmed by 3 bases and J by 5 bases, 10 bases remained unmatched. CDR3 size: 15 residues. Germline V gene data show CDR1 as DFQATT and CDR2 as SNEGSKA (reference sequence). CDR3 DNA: TGCAGTGCTAGTGCAAGCGGGAGTATTGGAGATACGCAGTATTTT. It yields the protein CSASASGSIGDTQYF.

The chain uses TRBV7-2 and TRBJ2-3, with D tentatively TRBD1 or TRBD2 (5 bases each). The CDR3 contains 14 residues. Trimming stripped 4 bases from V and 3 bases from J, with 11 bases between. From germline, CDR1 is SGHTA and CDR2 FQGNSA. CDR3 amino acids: CASSWGGQTDTQYF. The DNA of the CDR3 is TGTGCCAGCAGCTGGGGCGGGCAGACAGATACGCAGTATTTT.

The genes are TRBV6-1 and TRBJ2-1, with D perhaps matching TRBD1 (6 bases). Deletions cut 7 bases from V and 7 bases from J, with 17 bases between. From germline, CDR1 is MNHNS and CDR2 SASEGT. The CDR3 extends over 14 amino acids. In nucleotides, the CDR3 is TGTGCCAGCATTAACCCGGGACACAGTAATGAGCAGTTCTTC. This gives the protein CASINPGHSNEQFF.

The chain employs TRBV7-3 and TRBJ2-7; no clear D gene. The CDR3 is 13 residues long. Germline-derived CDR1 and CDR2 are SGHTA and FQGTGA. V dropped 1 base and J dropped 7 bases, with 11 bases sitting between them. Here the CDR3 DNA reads TGTGCCAGCAGCTTAAACTCCTACAATGAGCAGTACTTC. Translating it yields CASSLNSYNEQYF.

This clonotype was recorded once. The CDR3 reads CASSLGSDHQETQYF. CDR3 sequence (DNA): TGTGCCAGCAGTTTAGGTTCGGATCACCAAGAGACCCAGTACTTC. This chain joins TRBV27 and TRBJ2-5; D remains unclear. The CDR3 is made up of 15 amino acids. Trimming cost V 2 bases and J 0 bases, with 10 bases left between them. CDR1 is MNHEY and CDR2 is SMNVEV in the germline V gene (reference sequence).

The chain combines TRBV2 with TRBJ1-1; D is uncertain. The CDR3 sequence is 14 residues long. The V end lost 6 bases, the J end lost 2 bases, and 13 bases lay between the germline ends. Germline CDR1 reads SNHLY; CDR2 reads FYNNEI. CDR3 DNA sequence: TGTGCCAGCAGCGCCGTTCAACAAAACACTGAAGCTTTCTTT. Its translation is CASSAVQQNTEAFF.

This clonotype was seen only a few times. CDR3 residues: CASSYTVHESDTQYF. CDR3 nucleotides: TGTGCCAGCAGTTACACCGTACACGAATCGGATACGCAGTATTTT. The chain links TRBV6-5 to TRBJ2-3; D is undetermined. The germline gives CDR1 MNHEY, CDR2 SVGAGI. With 2 bases removed from V and 6 bases from J, the gap between germline ends came to 15 bases. The CDR3 spans 15 residues.

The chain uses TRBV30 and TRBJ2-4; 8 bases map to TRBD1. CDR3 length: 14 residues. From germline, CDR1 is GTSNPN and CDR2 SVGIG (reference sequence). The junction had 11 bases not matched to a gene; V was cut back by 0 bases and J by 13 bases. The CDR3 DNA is TGTGCCTGGAGTGTTGGACAGGGCGCCTACGGGCAGTACTTC. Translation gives CAWSVGQGAYGQYF.

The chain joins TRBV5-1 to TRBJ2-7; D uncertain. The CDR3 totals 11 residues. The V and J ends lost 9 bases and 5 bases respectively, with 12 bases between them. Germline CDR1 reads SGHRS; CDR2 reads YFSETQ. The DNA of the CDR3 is TGCGCCATCTTATGGATAAACGAGCAGTACTTC. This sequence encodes CAILWINEQYF. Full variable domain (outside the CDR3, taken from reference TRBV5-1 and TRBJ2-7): KAGVTQTPRYLIKTRGQQVTLSCSPISGHRSVSWYQQTPGQGLQFLFEYFSETQRNKGNFPGRFSGRQFSNSRSEMNVSTLELGDSALYLCAILWINEQYFGPGTRLTVT.

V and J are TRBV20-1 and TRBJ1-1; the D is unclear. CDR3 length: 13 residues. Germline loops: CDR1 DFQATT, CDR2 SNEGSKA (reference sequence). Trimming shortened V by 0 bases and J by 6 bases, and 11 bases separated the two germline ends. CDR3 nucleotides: TGCAGTGCTAGAGACCAACCCCTGTCTGAAGCTTTCTTT. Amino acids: CSARDQPLSEAFF.

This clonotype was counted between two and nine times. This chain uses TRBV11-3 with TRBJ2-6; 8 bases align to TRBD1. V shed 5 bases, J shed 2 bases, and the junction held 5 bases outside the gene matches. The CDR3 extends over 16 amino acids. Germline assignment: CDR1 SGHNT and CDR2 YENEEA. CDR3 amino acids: CASSPRTGTGANVLTF. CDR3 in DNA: TGTGCCAGCAGCCCCCGGACAGGGACTGGGGCCAACGTCCTGACTTTC. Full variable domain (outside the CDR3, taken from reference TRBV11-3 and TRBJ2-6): EAGVVQSPRYKIIEKKQPVAFWCNPISGHNTLYWYLQNLGQGPELLIRYENEEAVDDSQLPKDRFSAERLKGVDSTLKIQPAELGDSAVYLCASSPRTGTGANVLTFGAGSRLTVL.

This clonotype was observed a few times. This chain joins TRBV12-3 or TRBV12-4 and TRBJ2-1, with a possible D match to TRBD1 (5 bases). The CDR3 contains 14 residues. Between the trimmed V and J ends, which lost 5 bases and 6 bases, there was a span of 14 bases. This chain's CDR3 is CASSLRQSSNEQFF. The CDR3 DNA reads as TGTGCCAGCAGTCTAAGACAGAGTTCCAATGAGCAGTTCTTC.

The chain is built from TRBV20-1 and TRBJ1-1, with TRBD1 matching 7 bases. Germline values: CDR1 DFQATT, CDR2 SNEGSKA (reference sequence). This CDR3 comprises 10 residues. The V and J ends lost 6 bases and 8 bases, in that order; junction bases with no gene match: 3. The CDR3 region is CSAGGREAFF. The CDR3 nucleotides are TGCAGTGCAGGGGGCCGGGAAGCTTTCTTT.

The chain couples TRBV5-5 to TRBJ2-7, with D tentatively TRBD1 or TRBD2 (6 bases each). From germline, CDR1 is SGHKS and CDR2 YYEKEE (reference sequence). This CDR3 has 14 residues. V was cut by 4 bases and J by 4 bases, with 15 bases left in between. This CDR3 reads CASSRGDKKYEQYF. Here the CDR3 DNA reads TGTGCCAGCAGCCGCGGGGACAAGAAGTACGAGCAGTACTTC.

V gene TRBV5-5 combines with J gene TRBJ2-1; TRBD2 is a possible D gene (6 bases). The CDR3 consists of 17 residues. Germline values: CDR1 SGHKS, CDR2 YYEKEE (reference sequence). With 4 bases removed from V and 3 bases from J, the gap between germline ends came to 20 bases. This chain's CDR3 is CASSQPDGGLRYNEQFF. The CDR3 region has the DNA TGTGCCAGCAGCCAACCGGACGGGGGACTCCGCTACAATGAGCAGTTCTTC.

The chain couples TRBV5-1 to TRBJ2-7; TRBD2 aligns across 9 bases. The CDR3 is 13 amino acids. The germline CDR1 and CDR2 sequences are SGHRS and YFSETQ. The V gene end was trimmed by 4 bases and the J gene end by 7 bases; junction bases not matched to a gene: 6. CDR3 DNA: TGCGCCAGCAGCGCCGGGACTAGCAATGAGCAGTACTTC. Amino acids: CASSAGTSNEQYF.

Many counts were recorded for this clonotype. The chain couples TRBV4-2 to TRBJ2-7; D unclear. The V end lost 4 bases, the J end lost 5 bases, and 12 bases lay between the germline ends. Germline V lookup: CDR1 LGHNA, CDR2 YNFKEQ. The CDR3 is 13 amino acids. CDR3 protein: CASSLTERDEQYF. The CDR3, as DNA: TGTGCCAGCAGCCTAACCGAGAGAGACGAGCAGTACTTC.

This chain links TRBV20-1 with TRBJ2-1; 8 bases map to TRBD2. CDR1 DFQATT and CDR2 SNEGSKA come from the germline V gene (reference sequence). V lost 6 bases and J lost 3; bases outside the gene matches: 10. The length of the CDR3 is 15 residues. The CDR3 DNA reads TGCAGTGCCAAAGAGGGCGGGGGGTTCTACAATGAGCAGTTCTTC. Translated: CSAKEGGGFYNEQFF.

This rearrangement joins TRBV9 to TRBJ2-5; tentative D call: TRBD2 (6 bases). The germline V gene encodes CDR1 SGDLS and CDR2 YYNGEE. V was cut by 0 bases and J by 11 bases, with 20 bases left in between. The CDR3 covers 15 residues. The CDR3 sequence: CASSVERAGYNEQYF. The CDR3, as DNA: TGTGCCAGCAGCGTAGAGAGGGCGGGATACAATGAGCAGTACTTC.

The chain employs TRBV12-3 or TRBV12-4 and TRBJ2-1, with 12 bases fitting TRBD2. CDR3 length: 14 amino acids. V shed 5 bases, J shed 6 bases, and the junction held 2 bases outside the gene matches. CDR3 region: CASSPTSGSNEQFF. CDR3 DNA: TGTGCCAGCAGTCCGACTAGCGGGAGCAATGAGCAGTTCTTC.

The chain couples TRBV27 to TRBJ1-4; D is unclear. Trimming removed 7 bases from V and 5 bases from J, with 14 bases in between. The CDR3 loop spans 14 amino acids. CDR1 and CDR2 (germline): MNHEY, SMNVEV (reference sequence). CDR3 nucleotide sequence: TGTGCCAGCAAAGGGCCGCTCCAGAATGAAAAACTGTTTTTT. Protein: CASKGPLQNEKLFF.

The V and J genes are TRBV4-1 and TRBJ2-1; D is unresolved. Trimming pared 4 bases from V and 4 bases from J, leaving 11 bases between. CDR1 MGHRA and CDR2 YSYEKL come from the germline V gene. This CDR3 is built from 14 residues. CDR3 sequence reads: CASSPPELYNEQFF. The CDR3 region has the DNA TGCGCCAGCAGCCCGCCGGAGCTTTACAATGAGCAGTTCTTC.

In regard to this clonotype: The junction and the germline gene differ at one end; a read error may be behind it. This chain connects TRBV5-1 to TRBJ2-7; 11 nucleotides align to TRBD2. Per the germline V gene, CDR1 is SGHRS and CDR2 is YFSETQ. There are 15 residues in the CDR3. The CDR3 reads CASSLGTSGTYEQYF. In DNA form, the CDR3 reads TGTGCCAGCAGCTTGGGGACTAGCGGAACCTACGAGCAGTACTTC. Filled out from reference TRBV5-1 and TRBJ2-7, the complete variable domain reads KAGVTQTPRYLIKTRGQQVTLSCSPISGHRSVSWYQQTPGQGLQFLFEYFSETQRNKGNFPGRFSGRQFSNSRSEMNVSTLELGDSALYLCASSLGTSGTYEQYFGPGTRLTVT.

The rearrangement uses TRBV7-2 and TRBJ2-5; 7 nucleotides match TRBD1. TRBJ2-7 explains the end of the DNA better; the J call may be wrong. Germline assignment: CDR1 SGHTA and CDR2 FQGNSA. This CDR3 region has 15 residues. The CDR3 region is CASSLNVRGNDEQYF. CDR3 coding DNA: TGTGCCAGCAGCTTAAATGTCAGGGGGAACGACGAGCAGTACTTC.

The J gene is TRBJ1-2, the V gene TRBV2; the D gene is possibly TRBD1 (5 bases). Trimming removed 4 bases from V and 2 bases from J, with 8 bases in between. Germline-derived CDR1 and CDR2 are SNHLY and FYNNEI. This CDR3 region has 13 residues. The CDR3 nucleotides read TGTGCCAGCAGTGGCGACAGAAACTATGGCTACACCTTC. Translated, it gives CASSGDRNYGYTF.

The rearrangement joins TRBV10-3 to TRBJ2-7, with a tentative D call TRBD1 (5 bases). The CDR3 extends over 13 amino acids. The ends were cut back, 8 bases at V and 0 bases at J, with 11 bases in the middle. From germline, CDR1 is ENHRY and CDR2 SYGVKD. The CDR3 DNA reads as TGTGCCATCCGATCAGGGATCTCCTACGAGCAGTACTTC. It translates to CAIRSGISYEQYF.